Reported below is one T cell receptor beta chain. This clonotype was recorded a few times. The antigen it recognizes is unknown. Base-call qualities are not available, and no considerably larger clone is one nucleotide away. Libraries were constructed by RT-PCR. The run used a NextSeq 550. TCRdb reran the public reads through fastp at Q25 and MiXCR, keeping productive beta chains. Rows are unified per CDR3 protein, each entry keeping the most common DNA and genes. This sample gives hundreds of thousands of distinct CDR3 sequences in total; around 15% of them show up just once. The leading ten clones occupy about 7% of the sample. The germline V gene (reference sequence) provides CDR1 DFQATT and CDR2 SNEGSKA. V loses 4 bases at its end and J loses 4 bases; junction bases beyond the gene matches: 3. CDR3 length: 13 amino acids, cysteine to phenylalanine. Only CDR3 DNA is held: 39 bases, read in frame from base 1.

The sample originates from a study of patients and donors after allogeneic stem cell transplantation (TCRdb year 2020). Sequencing used blood, either unsorted or a sorted T cell fraction (not recorded which). This sequence originates from a human donor who was either an allogeneic HSCT recipient or a stem cell or donor lymphocyte infusion donor (not recorded which). It is not recorded whose cells these are; they may come from a transplant donor. Recombination linked TRBV20-1 to TRBJ2-1, with TRBD1 identical over 8 junction bases. The nucleotide sequence is TGCAGTGCTACCGGGACAGGTTACAATGAGCAGTTCTTC. This gives the protein CSATGTGYNEQFF.